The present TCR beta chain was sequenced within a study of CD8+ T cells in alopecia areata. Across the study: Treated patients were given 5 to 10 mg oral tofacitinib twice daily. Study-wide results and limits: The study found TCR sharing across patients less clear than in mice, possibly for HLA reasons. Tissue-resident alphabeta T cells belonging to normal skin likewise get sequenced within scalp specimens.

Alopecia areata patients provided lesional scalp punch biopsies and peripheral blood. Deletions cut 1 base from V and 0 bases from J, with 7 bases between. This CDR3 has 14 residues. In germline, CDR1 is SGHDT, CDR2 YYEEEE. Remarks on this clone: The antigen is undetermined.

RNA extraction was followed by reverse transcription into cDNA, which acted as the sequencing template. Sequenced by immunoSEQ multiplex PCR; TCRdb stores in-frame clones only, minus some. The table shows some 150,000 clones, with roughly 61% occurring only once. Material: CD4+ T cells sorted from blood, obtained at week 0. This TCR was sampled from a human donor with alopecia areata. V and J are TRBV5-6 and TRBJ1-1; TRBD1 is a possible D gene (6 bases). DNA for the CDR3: TGTGCCAGCAGCTTGTGGGGGCTGAACACTGAAGCTTTCTTT. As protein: CASSLWGLNTEAFF.